The 8 T cell receptor beta chains reported below all come from one sample, sequenced in a study of blood T cell repertoires in COVID-19. TCRdb's table, derived via immunoSEQ multiplex PCR, lists solely in-frame clones and lacks some. The sample lists approximately 50,000 clones; approximately 80% were seen once. Sequenced sample: peripheral blood. All receptors come from a man aged 80 or over with COVID-19, enrolled during active disease.

This sequence joins TRBV7-2 and TRBJ1-1; 12 positions match TRBD1. Germline V gene lookup returns CDR1 SGHTA and CDR2 FQGNSA. V was pared by 5 bases and J by 5 bases, with 3 bases of the junction left unmatched. CDR3 size: 14 residues. CDR3 region: CASSRDRGRTEAFF. CDR3 sequence (DNA): TGTGCCAGCAGCCGGGACAGGGGGCGTACTGAAGCTTTCTTT.

CDR3 region: CASSRGGRAALHF. The CDR3 DNA reads TGTGCCAGCAGTCGAGGGGGCAGGGCAGCCCTCCACTTT. The genes are TRBV12-3 or TRBV12-4 and TRBJ1-6, with 7 nucleotides matching TRBD1. V lost 5 bases to trimming and J lost 14 bases; unmatched junction nucleotides: 9. The CDR3 is 13 residues long.

This clone was seen once. The chain uses TRBV9 and TRBJ2-1; 13 bases map to TRBD2. The CDR3 loop spans 15 amino acids. CDR1 is SGDLS, CDR2 YYNGEE, per germline. With V trimmed by 4 bases and J by 4 bases, 2 bases remained unmatched. CDR3 DNA: TGTGCCAGCAGCCCACTAGCGGGGGGGTACAATGAGCAGTTCTTC. This sequence encodes CASSPLAGGYNEQFF. Full variable domain (missing parts from reference TRBV9 and TRBJ2-1): DSGVTQTPKHLITATGQRVTLRCSPRSGDLSVYWYQQSLDQGLQFLIQYYNGEERAKGNILERFSAQQFPDLHSELNLSSLELGDSALYFCASSPLAGGYNEQFFGPGTRLTVL.

V gene TRBV4-3 combines with J gene TRBJ2-5, with D perhaps matching TRBD2 (6 bases). The CDR3 covers 19 residues. The V end was cut by 1 base, the J end by 2 bases, with 23 bases between. Germline V gives CDR1 LGHNA, CDR2 YSLEER. This CDR3 is CASSQGRGGVVAEQETQYF. The CDR3 region has the DNA TGCGCCAGCAGCCAAGGAAGAGGTGGCGTGGTAGCGGAGCAAGAGACCCAGTACTTC.

This chain links TRBV19 with TRBJ1-3; TRBD1 matches 7 bases. Germline values: CDR1 LNHDA, CDR2 SQIVND (reference sequence). The CDR3 covers 14 residues. The V gene end was trimmed by 7 bases and the J gene end by 5 bases; junction bases not matched to a gene: 8. The CDR3 nucleotides are TGTGCCAGTATCAGGACAGGAGGAAGAAACACCATATATTTT. This translates into CASIRTGGRNTIYF.

The chain is built from TRBV27 and TRBJ1-2, with a possible D match to TRBD1 (6 bases). The germline V and J ends were trimmed by 5 bases and 5 bases, with 15 bases remaining between them. This CDR3 comprises 14 residues. CDR1 is MNHEY, CDR2 SMNVEV, per germline (reference sequence). CDR3 DNA sequence: TGTGCCAGCAGTCCCAGGGGCCCCAGGTATGGCTACACCTTC. Residues: CASSPRGPRYGYTF.

This clone was observed once. The chain is built from TRBV12-3 or TRBV12-4 and TRBJ1-5; possibly TRBD1 for D (5 bases). V lost 7 bases and J lost 3, with 7 bases in between. The length of the CDR3 is 12 residues. The CDR3, as DNA: TGTGCCAGCACAGGGCCCAATCAGCCCCAGCATTTT. Protein sequence: CASTGPNQPQHF.

The J gene is TRBJ1-2, the V gene TRBV6-6; D ambiguous. V shed 0 bases and J shed 0 bases, with 8 bases lying between them. The germline V gene encodes CDR1 MNHNY and CDR2 SVGAGI (reference sequence). CDR3 length: 15 residues. The CDR3 nucleotides read TGTGCCAGCAGTTACTCTGGCGGAGCTAACTATGGCTACACCTTC. Translating gives CASSYSGGANYGYTF.